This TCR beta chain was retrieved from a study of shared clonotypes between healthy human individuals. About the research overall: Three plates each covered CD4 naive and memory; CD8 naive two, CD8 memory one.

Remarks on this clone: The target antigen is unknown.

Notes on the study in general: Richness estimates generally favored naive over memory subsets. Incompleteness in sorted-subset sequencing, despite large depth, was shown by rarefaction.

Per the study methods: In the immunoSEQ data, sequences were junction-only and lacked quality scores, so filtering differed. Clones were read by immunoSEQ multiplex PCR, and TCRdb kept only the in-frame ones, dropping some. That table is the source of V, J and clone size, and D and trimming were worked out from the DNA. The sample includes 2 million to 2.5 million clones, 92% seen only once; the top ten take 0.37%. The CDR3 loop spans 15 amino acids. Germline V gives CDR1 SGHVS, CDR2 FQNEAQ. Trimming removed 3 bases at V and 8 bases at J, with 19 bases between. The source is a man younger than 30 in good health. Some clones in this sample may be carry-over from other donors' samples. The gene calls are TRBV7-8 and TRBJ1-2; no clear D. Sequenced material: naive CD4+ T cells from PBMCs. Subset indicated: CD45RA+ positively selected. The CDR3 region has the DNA TGTGCCAGCAGCTTTAGCGTGGGAACCATCTACGGCTACACCTTC. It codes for CASSFSVGTIYGYTF.